This TCR beta chain was observed in a study of spatial heterogeneity in lung cancer. About the research overall: Alpha-chain sequences were consistently detected less often than beta-chain sequences. Study-wide results and limits: More often at tumor resection than at routine follow-up, ubiquitous expanded tumor TCRs were detected in the blood.

Time point indicated: sample taken at primary tumor resection. No cells were sorted before sequencing. The whole RNA sequenced was extracted from tumor, nontumor lung or frozen PBMC. A unique molecular identifier was attached to every TCR cDNA molecule. TCRdb analysed the 5' RACE reads with MiXCR anew, one entry per CDR3 protein. The sample lists around 40,000 distinct CDR3 sequences, roughly 5% occurring once. This clonotype was observed many times. No antigen is known for it. CDR3 size: 17 residues. V lost 5 bases and J lost 0; bases outside the gene matches: 9. CDR1 MDHEN and CDR2 SYDVKM come from the germline V gene.

This TCR came from a female donor with early-stage non-small cell lung cancer. The V call is TRBV28, the J call TRBJ1-5; 8 positions match TRBD1. The specimen comprised PBMCs, sampled at surgery. CDR3 sequence (DNA): TGTGCCAGCAGTCGACCGGACAGGGATTATAGCAATCAGCCCCAGCATTTT. Protein: CASSRPDRDYSNQPQHF.